This T cell receptor beta chain was retrieved from a study of blood T cell repertoires in COVID-19. Overall study: Some COVID-19 samples were acute and others convalescent; all came from the United States, Italy and Spain.

In the study's own analysis: Nucleated cell counts were estimated from reference gene primer amplification. Assay: immunoSEQ multiplex PCR; the TCRdb copy retains only in-frame clones and omits some. V and J calls and clone size are given by that table; D and trimming were obtained from the DNA. The sample contains approximately 49,000 clones, 80% to 85% of which appear only once. The CDR3 runs 16 residues. V lost 6 bases and J 2 bases, leaving 20 bases between the germline ends. Germline lookup yields CDR1 MNHEY and CDR2 SMNVEV (reference sequence). The sequence came from a man in his fifties with acute or convalescent COVID-19. What was sequenced was peripheral blood. This chain uses TRBV27 with TRBJ2-7; no clear D. DNA for the CDR3: TGTGCCAGCAGGCCCTACCCCGGGTCACACCCCTACGAGCAGTACTTC. Translated: CASRPYPGSHPYEQYF.